This TCR beta chain was sequenced for a study of shared clonotypes between healthy human individuals. For the study at large: The study drew on two women and a few men aged 18 to 49 as donors.

CDR1 and CDR2 (germline): SSHAT, FNYEAQ (reference sequence). This CDR3 region has 17 residues. Trimming removed 3 bases from V and 0 bases from J; junction bases left unmatched: 7. CD8 cells regarded as naive lacked CD45RO, were positively chosen for CCR7, and omitted terminally differentiated effector memory CD45RA+ cells. Assay used: immunoSEQ multiplex PCR; TCRdb lists only in-frame clones, some missing. The sample lists around 1.9 million clones, about 93% seen once, with roughly 1.7% in the top ten. The clonotype comes from a young man in good health. Some clones in this sample may be carry-over from other donors' samples. V gene TRBV7-7 combines with J gene TRBJ2-2; 7 positions match TRBD1. Source material: naive CD8+ T cells from PBMCs. The CDR3 protein is CASSFLSGTANTGELFF. The DNA of the CDR3 is TGTGCCAGCAGCTTTCTATCCGGGACAGCGAACACCGGGGAGCTGTTTTTT. Supplemented by reference TRBV7-7 and TRBJ2-2, the full variable domain reads GAGVSQSPRYKVTKRGQDVTLRCDPISSHATLYWYQQALGQGPEFLTYFNYEAQPDKSGLPSDRFSAERPEGSISTLTIQRTEQRDSAMYRCASSFLSGTANTGELFFGEGSRLTVL.